This T cell receptor beta chain stems from a study of T cells in Graves' hyperthyroidism and ophthalmopathy. The CDR3 regions of TCR beta were amplified from RNA transcripts. A set of HTBI primers served as the primers for a first-round RT-PCR of the TCR CDR3. TCRdb ran MiXCR on the multiplex PCR reads and lists one entry per CDR3 protein. The sample gives 750,000 to 900,000 distinct CDR3 sequences, roughly 40% of which show up once; 8% to 9% is in the top ten. V was pared by 8 bases and J by 2 bases, with 9 bases of the junction left unmatched. Looked up from germline, CDR1 is MGHDK and CDR2 is SYGVNS. The CDR3 is 15 amino acids. The hyperthyroidism patients had all been newly diagnosed, and their disease duration was under 2 months. Their ages ranged from 18 to 65 years. From around 11 ml of fresh peripheral blood, PBMCs were isolated. This clonotype came up a few times.

The TCR comes from a man younger than 35 with Graves' hyperthyroidism. The chain couples TRBV25-1 to TRBJ1-2; 9 bases agree with TRBD1. Input material: blood. This CDR3 is CASYSGTGLNYGYTF. In nucleotides, the CDR3 is TGTGCCAGCTACTCCGGGACAGGGTTAAACTATGGCTACACCTTC.